This TCR beta chain appears in the sequencing data of a study of blood T cell repertoires in COVID-19. Study at large: Acute-phase and convalescent COVID-19 samples originated in the United States, Italy and Spain. T cells, B-cell-depleted T cells, or PBMCs provided the cDNA or gDNA that served as material.

In the original processing: From reference gene primer amplification, estimates of nucleated cell counts were derived. TCRdb's copy holds only in-frame clones and misses some; the assay was immunoSEQ multiplex PCR. V, J and clone size are taken as reported in that table, and D and trimming were inferred from the DNA itself. The sample lists some 66,000 clones; more than 75% were seen once. J gave up 5 bases and V 0 bases, and 2 bases lay outside the gene matches. The CDR3 is 15 amino acids. Germline CDR1 is SGDLS and CDR2 is YYNGEE. The sample was peripheral blood. This receptor was identified in a woman between 55 and 75 years old with acute or convalescent COVID-19. The chain links TRBV9 to TRBJ1-5; 10 positions agree with TRBD1. Here the CDR3 DNA reads TGTGCCAGCAGCGTAGGACAGGGGGCCGATCAGCCCCAGCATTTT. It specifies CASSVGQGADQPQHF.